This T cell receptor beta chain was captured in a study of cytomegalovirus exposure and HLA in healthy donors. Findings of the study overall: CMV serostatus alone was available as immune exposure information. Follow-up analysis later connected one missense variant in DCLRE1C with trimming of TCR beta V- and J-genes.

As regards this clone: As yet, its antigen is unknown.

The germline V gene has CDR1 SGHAT and CDR2 FQNNGV. The CDR3 runs 16 residues. V lost 1 base and J 2 bases, leaving 12 bases between the germline ends. PCR primers comprised 60 Vbeta and 13 Jbeta primers. Libraries were prepared by immunoSEQ multiplex PCR; TCRdb keeps only in-frame clonotypes and omits some of them. This listing includes some 41,000 clones. Specimen: PBMCs. The chain links TRBV11-2 to TRBJ1-5; D possibly corresponds to TRBD1 (5 bases). The receptor comes from a male donor in good health and CMV-seronegative. The CDR3 DNA reads TGTGCCAGCAGCTTAGTTTCAGGGACTGGCAATCAGCCCCAGCATTTT. Translation gives CASSLVSGTGNQPQHF.